One and the same sample provided the 14 T cell receptor beta chains below, sequenced in a study of blood T cell repertoires in COVID-19. The method was immunoSEQ multiplex PCR; TCRdb's version includes in-frame clones alone and lacks a portion of them. The table records about 500,000 clones, approximately 91% of them present only once. Sequenced sample: peripheral blood. The receptors were sampled from a woman in her 50s with COVID-19, enrolled during active disease.

The rearrangement links TRBV5-6 to TRBJ2-7, with D possibly TRBD1 on 6 matching bases. Germline CDR1 SGHDT, CDR2 YYEEEE. The ends were cut back, 2 bases at V and 7 bases at J, with 19 bases in the middle. CDR3 length equals 15 residues. CDR3 nucleotides: TGTGCCAGCAGCTTCCACCCGAACCCTCAGGGGGAGCAGTACTTC. Its protein product is CASSFHPNPQGEQYF. The full variable domain, in which reference TRBV5-6 and TRBJ2-7 provide the parts outside the CDR3, is DAGVTQSPTHLIKTRGQQVTLRCSPKSGHDTVSWYQQALGQGPQFIFQYYEEEERQRGNFPDRFSGHQFPNYSSELNVNALLLGDSALYLCASSFHPNPQGEQYFGPGTRLTVT.

This rearrangement joins TRBV6-5 to TRBJ1-1, with TRBD1 matching over 9 bases. Trimming removed 8 bases from V and 1 base from J; junction bases left unmatched: 5. CDR1 MNHEY and CDR2 SVGAGI come from the germline V gene. The CDR3 spans 14 residues. The CDR3 DNA follows: TGTGCCAGCGGCGGGACAGGGACGAACACTGAAGCTTTCTTT. This gives the protein CASGGTGTNTEAFF.

This chain links TRBV28 with TRBJ1-4, with D possibly matching TRBD1 (6 bases). The CDR3 contains 17 residues. The V end lost 5 bases, the J end lost 4 bases, and 20 bases lay between the germline ends. Germline CDR1 is MDHEN and CDR2 is SYDVKM. The CDR3 reads CASSLGGEGTINEKLFF. CDR3 nucleotides: TGTGCCAGCAGTCTAGGGGGAGAGGGGACAATTAATGAAAAACTGTTTTTT.

A single count supports this clone. The chain has TRBV4-1 and TRBJ1-6; D perhaps matches TRBD1 (5 bases). The CDR3 spans 15 residues. Germline loops: CDR1 MGHRA, CDR2 YSYEKL. V lost 4 bases, J lost 9 bases, and 16 bases lay in between. CDR3 nucleotide sequence: TGCGCCAGCAGCCGCTTGGGATGGGGCGGTTCACCCCTCCACTTT. Its translation is CASSRLGWGGSPLHF.

The chain carries TRBV10-3 and TRBJ1-3, with D hard to call. V lost 2 bases, J lost 0 bases, and 14 bases lay in between. Germline lookup yields CDR1 ENHRY and CDR2 SYGVKD. The CDR3 has 17 amino acids. CDR3 nucleotide sequence: TGTGCCATCAGTGAGCCGGCAGGTCCATCCTCTGGAAACACCATATATTTT. Translated: CAISEPAGPSSGNTIYF.

The V gene is TRBV28, the J gene TRBJ2-7, with D perhaps matching TRBD1 (6 bases). Germline CDR1 reads MDHEN; CDR2 reads SYDVKM. CDR3 length: 15 amino acids. Trimming took off 4 bases at V and 3 bases at J, with 16 bases between the two ends. The CDR3 nucleotides read TGTGCCAGCAGTTCCCGAAGGACAGCATACTACGAGCAGTACTTC. As protein: CASSSRRTAYYEQYF.

The CDR3 reads CASSQFAGTGIGNTIYF. In DNA form, the CDR3 reads TGCGCCAGCAGCCAATTTGCCGGGACAGGGATTGGAAACACCATATATTTT. The chain employs TRBV4-1 and TRBJ1-3; the match to TRBD1 covers 9 bases. Per the germline V gene, CDR1 is MGHRA and CDR2 is YSYEKL. The CDR3 is made up of 17 amino acids. V shed 2 bases, J shed 3 bases, and the junction held 8 bases outside the gene matches.

The chain uses TRBV7-9 and TRBJ2-1; 12 bases line up with TRBD2. This CDR3 has 18 residues. The junction had 8 bases not matched to a gene; V was cut back by 5 bases and J by 0 bases. Germline V lookup: CDR1 SEHNR, CDR2 FQNEAQ (reference sequence). The CDR3 loop reads CASSTSGGSLGSYNEQFF. The DNA for the CDR3 is TGTGCCAGCAGCACTAGCGGGGGGTCTCTCGGCTCCTACAATGAGCAGTTCTTC.

The table lists this clone with a count of one. J is TRBJ1-5 and V is TRBV2; D is perhaps TRBD1 (6 bases). Germline CDR1 is SNHLY and CDR2 is FYNNEI. This CDR3 spans 13 amino acids. The ends were cut back, 7 bases at V and 3 bases at J, with 10 bases in the middle. The CDR3 sequence: CASTDSLNQPQHF. Here the CDR3 DNA reads TGTGCCAGCACGGACAGTCTCAATCAGCCCCAGCATTTT.

This sequence joins TRBV9 and TRBJ2-1, with 9 bases fitting TRBD2. The V segment lost 4 bases and the J segment 6 bases; nucleotides outside the gene matches: 8. Germline V gene data show CDR1 as SGDLS and CDR2 as YYNGEE. The CDR3 contains 15 residues. As DNA, the CDR3 is TGTGCCAGCAGCTCTCAAGCGGGGGGCCCCAATGAGCAGTTCTTC. It specifies CASSSQAGGPNEQFF.

The sample holds one count of this clone. The chain couples TRBV19 to TRBJ1-5; D is perhaps TRBD1 (5 bases). The CDR3 contains 16 residues. Germline V lookup: CDR1 LNHDA, CDR2 SQIVND (reference sequence). V was trimmed by 1 base and J by 0 bases, leaving 10 bases between them. The CDR3 is CASSIGTGNSNQPQHF. DNA for the CDR3: TGTGCCAGTAGTATAGGTACAGGAAATAGCAATCAGCCCCAGCATTTT.

V usage is TRBV28 and J usage is TRBJ1-2, with D maybe TRBD1 (6 bases). Trimming pared 4 bases from V and 3 bases from J, leaving 18 bases between. This CDR3 is built from 16 residues. CDR1 is MDHEN, CDR2 SYDVKM, per germline. The CDR3 DNA reads TGTGCCAGCAGTTCTCCAGGGGAGGGGTTCGACTATGGCTACACCTTC. This encodes CASSSPGEGFDYGYTF.

V and J are TRBV19 and TRBJ1-5; possible D gene TRBD1, 6 bases. Germline V CDR1 and CDR2: LNHDA, SQIVND (reference sequence). The length of the CDR3 is 17 residues. The V and J ends lost 3 bases and 4 bases respectively, with 19 bases between them. The CDR3 sequence: CASSMFEGGVINQPQHF. CDR3 bases: TGTGCCAGTAGTATGTTCGAGGGGGGGGTAATTAATCAGCCCCAGCATTTT.

This chain uses TRBV20-1 with TRBJ2-3; 10 bases align to TRBD2. This CDR3 has 17 residues. V was pared by 3 bases and J by 1 base, with 10 bases of the junction left unmatched. CDR1 and CDR2 from the germline V gene are DFQATT and SNEGSKA (reference sequence). CDR3 sequence (DNA): TGCAGTGCTAGTAAGACTAGCGGGCGCTGGGGCACAGATACGCAGTATTTT. Amino acids: CSASKTSGRWGTDTQYF.